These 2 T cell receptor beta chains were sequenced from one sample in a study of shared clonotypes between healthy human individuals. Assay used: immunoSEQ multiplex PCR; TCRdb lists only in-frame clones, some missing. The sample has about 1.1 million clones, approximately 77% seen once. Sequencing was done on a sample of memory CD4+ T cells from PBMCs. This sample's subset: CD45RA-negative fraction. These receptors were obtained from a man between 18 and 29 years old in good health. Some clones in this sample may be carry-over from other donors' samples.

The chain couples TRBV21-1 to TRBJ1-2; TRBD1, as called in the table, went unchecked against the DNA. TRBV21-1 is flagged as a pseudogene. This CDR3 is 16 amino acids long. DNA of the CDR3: TGTGCCAGCAGTACCCCACCAGCCCGGGACAGGGGAGGCTACACCTTC. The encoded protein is CASSTPPARDRGGYTF.

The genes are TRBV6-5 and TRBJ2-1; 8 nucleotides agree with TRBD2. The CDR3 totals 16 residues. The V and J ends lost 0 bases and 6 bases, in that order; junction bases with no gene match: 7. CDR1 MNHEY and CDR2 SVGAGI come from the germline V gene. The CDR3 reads CASSYSISGGVNEQFF. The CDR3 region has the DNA TGTGCCAGCAGTTACTCGATTTCGGGAGGGGTCAATGAGCAGTTCTTC.